Listed here are 11 T cell receptor beta chains from one sample, sequenced in a study of blood T cell repertoires in COVID-19. TCRdb keeps only in-frame clones here, not all; method: immunoSEQ multiplex PCR. The table has 330,000 or so clones, 87% seen once. Sequencing was carried out using PBMCs or T cells enriched from blood (not recorded which). These receptors were taken from a young woman who had recovered from COVID-19.

The chain recombines TRBV5-1 with TRBJ2-1; 9 positions agree with TRBD2. Germline CDR1 is SGHRS and CDR2 is YFSETQ. This CDR3 comprises 16 residues. The trim removed 1 base at V and 3 bases at J, leaving 5 bases unmatched. Here the CDR3 reads CASSLFLAGSYNEQFF. DNA of the CDR3: TGCGCCAGCAGCTTGTTCCTAGCGGGAAGCTACAATGAGCAGTTCTTC. Complete variable domain (other parts from reference TRBV5-1 and TRBJ2-1): KAGVTQTPRYLIKTRGQQVTLSCSPISGHRSVSWYQQTPGQGLQFLFEYFSETQRNKGNFPGRFSGRQFSNSRSEMNVSTLELGDSALYLCASSLFLAGSYNEQFFGPGTRLTVL.

The chain recombines TRBV28 with TRBJ2-2, with 7 bases lining up with TRBD2. Germline V gene data show CDR1 as MDHEN and CDR2 as SYDVKM. This CDR3 is 17 amino acids long. V gave up 4 bases and J gave up 4 bases; unmatched junction bases: 12. CDR3 residues: CASSSPSGIRGTGELFF. As DNA, the CDR3 is TGTGCCAGCAGTTCCCCTAGCGGCATAAGAGGCACCGGGGAGCTGTTTTTT. Drawing the rest from reference TRBV28 and TRBJ2-2, the complete variable domain is DVKVTQSSRYLVKRTGEKVFLECVQDMDHENMFWYRQDPGLGLRLIYFSYDVKMKEKGDIPEGYSVSREKKERFSLILESASTNQTSMYLCASSSPSGIRGTGELFFGEGSRLTVL.

This chain connects TRBV18 to TRBJ2-7, with D perhaps TRBD1 (6 bases). The germline CDR1 and CDR2 sequences are KGHSH and LQKENI. This CDR3 is built from 14 residues. V lost 3 bases and J 0 bases, leaving 9 bases between the germline ends. The CDR3 loop reads CASSPPDSSYEQYF. CDR3 nucleotide sequence: TGTGCCAGCTCACCGCCGGACAGCTCCTACGAGCAGTACTTC.

The chain carries TRBV5-1 and TRBJ1-1, with a tentative D call TRBD1 (6 bases). This CDR3 is 15 amino acids long. Germline CDR1 is SGHRS and CDR2 is YFSETQ. The V gene lost 0 bases and the J gene lost 8 bases, with 17 bases spanning the gap. CDR3 coding DNA: TGCGCCAGCAGCTTGGATCAGGGGACCAAGAGAGAAGCTTTCTTT. Encoded protein: CASSLDQGTKREAFF.

This clone was seen only a few times. This chain joins TRBV10-1 and TRBJ2-3; D remains unclear. CDR3 size: 13 residues. Germline V CDR1 and CDR2: WNHNN, SYGVQD (reference sequence). V was shortened by 3 bases and J by 6 bases, with 10 bases between the two germline ends. CDR3 region: CASSDGLGDTQYF. The CDR3 nucleotides read TGCGCCAGCAGTGATGGGCTTGGGGATACGCAGTATTTT.

The rearrangement links TRBV3-1 (or the pseudogene TRBV3-2) to TRBJ1-4; D might be TRBD1 (6 bases). The CDR3 sequence is 15 residues long. The germline gives CDR1 LGHDT, CDR2 YNNKEL (reference sequence). V lost 0 bases and J 3 bases, leaving 8 bases between the germline ends. CDR3 loop: CASSQDDRPNEKLFF. Here the CDR3 DNA reads TGTGCCAGCAGCCAAGATGACAGGCCTAATGAAAAACTGTTTTTT.

This clone was observed a handful of times. The chain carries TRBV5-1 and TRBJ1-1; TRBD1 aligns across 7 bases. Trimming cost V 4 bases and J 6 bases; bases outside gene matches: 6. The CDR3 totals 13 residues. Germline V gives CDR1 SGHRS, CDR2 YFSETQ. The CDR3 loop is CASSERDSSEAFF. As DNA, the CDR3 is TGCGCCAGCAGCGAACGGGACAGCTCTGAAGCTTTCTTT.

The CDR3 loop reads CASRSGGLQTGELFF. The CDR3 DNA follows: TGTGCCAGTAGGTCGGGGGGGCTACAAACCGGGGAGCTGTTTTTT. The chain joins TRBV19 to TRBJ2-2; TRBD2 aligns across 8 bases. This CDR3 is 15 amino acids long. Germline CDR1 is LNHDA and CDR2 is SQIVND (reference sequence). V shed 6 bases, J shed 5 bases, and the junction held 8 bases outside the gene matches.

The rearrangement links TRBV27 to TRBJ2-7; 8 bases match TRBD2. The germline CDR1 and CDR2 sequences are MNHEY and SMNVEV (reference sequence). V gave up 8 bases and J gave up 0 bases; unmatched junction bases: 9. The CDR3 spans 15 residues. The chain's CDR3 is CASSTGGGSSYEQYF. The CDR3 DNA reads as TGTGCCAGCTCTACCGGGGGGGGTAGCTCCTACGAGCAGTACTTC.

The chain is built from TRBV5-1 and TRBJ2-2; D might be TRBD1 (5 bases). V lost 4 bases to trimming and J lost 5 bases, with 18 bases between them. In germline, CDR1 is SGHRS, CDR2 YFSETQ. The CDR3 is made up of 16 amino acids. Here the CDR3 DNA reads TGCGCCAGCAGCACAGGACAAAGACCTCTTACCGGGGAGCTGTTTTTT. This encodes CASSTGQRPLTGELFF.

This sequence joins TRBV14 and TRBJ2-3; 13 positions agree with TRBD2. Looked up from germline, CDR1 is SGHDN and CDR2 is FVKESK. The CDR3 covers 16 residues. Trimming took 4 bases from V and 2 from J; bases not matched to a gene: 3. The CDR3 DNA reads as TGTGCCAGCAGCCCCGGGACTAGCGGGGCCACAGATACGCAGTATTTT. Its translation: CASSPGTSGATDTQYF.